These 26 T cell receptor beta chains came from one sample sequenced in a study of T cell changes during pregnancy in multiple sclerosis. The method was immunoSEQ multiplex PCR; TCRdb's version includes in-frame clones alone and lacks a portion of them. The data show some 96,000 clones, 92% seen once. The sequenced sample was peripheral blood, obtained after pregnancy. The receptors come from a female donor with multiple sclerosis, enrolled in a pregnancy study.

This CDR3 is CASSFIQGWNSPLHF. The CDR3 nucleotides read TGTGCCAGCAGTTTTATACAGGGCTGGAATTCACCCCTCCACTTT. The rearrangement uses TRBV5-5 and TRBJ1-6; D possibly corresponds to TRBD1 (6 bases). This CDR3 has 15 residues. Germline V gene sequence: CDR1 SGHKS, CDR2 YYEKEE (reference sequence). Deletions cut 5 bases from V and 7 bases from J, with 16 bases between.

The rearrangement uses TRBV18 and TRBJ2-2; D may be TRBD2 (6 bases). Germline V gives CDR1 KGHSH, CDR2 LQKENI. The CDR3 runs 16 residues. V lost 3 bases to trimming and J lost 0 bases, with 11 bases between them. CDR3 protein: CASSPRGTSNTGELFF. Here the CDR3 DNA reads TGTGCCAGCTCACCCCGTGGGACTTCGAACACCGGGGAGCTGTTTTTT.

The rearrangement uses TRBV19 and TRBJ1-6; no definite D call. The germline CDR1 and CDR2 sequences are LNHDA and SQIVND (reference sequence). Trimming left V 5 bases short and J 9 bases short, with 8 bases between. The CDR3 totals 12 residues. The CDR3 region is CASSYPSSPLHF. Here the CDR3 DNA reads TGTGCCAGTAGTTACCCGAGTTCACCCCTCCACTTT.

The chain has TRBV9 and TRBJ1-6, with D possibly TRBD1 on 6 matching bases. The germline gives CDR1 SGDLS, CDR2 YYNGEE. The length of the CDR3 is 15 residues. V lost 4 bases and J lost 9, with 17 bases in between. In DNA form, the CDR3 reads TGTGCCAGCAGCCCCCAGGACAGCTTTCTTTCACCCCTCCACTTT. Translation: CASSPQDSFLSPLHF. Drawing the rest from reference TRBV9 and TRBJ1-6, the complete variable domain is DSGVTQTPKHLITATGQRVTLRCSPRSGDLSVYWYQQSLDQGLQFLIQYYNGEERAKGNILERFSAQQFPDLHSELNLSSLELGDSALYFCASSPQDSFLSPLHFGNGTRLTVT.

This clone has a single count. The gene calls are TRBV7-2 and TRBJ1-1; D is uncertain. The CDR3 runs 11 residues. V was pared by 8 bases and J by 5 bases, with 9 bases between. CDR1 is SGHTA and CDR2 is FQGNSA in the germline V gene. The CDR3 loop is CASAPGTEAFF. Written as DNA, the CDR3 is TGTGCCAGCGCCCCGGGGACTGAAGCTTTCTTT.

This rearrangement joins TRBV7-8 to TRBJ2-7; 12 nucleotides line up with TRBD2. Germline CDR1 SGHVS, CDR2 FQNEAQ. The CDR3 length is 17 residues. J gave up 1 base and V 3 bases, and 7 bases lay outside the gene matches. The CDR3 coding sequence is TGTGCCAGCAGCTTGAACCTAGCGGGGGGGCCTTCCTACGAGCAGTACTTC. It is translated as CASSLNLAGGPSYEQYF.

The chain links TRBV5-4 to TRBJ1-3, with D possibly TRBD1 on 5 matching bases. Germline CDR1 reads SGHNT; CDR2 reads YYREEE (reference sequence). The CDR3 consists of 14 residues. Deletions cut 10 bases from V and 2 bases from J, with 16 bases between. The CDR3 protein is CAAQWGGTGNTIYF. CDR3 nucleotide sequence: TGTGCCGCCCAATGGGGGGGGACTGGAAACACCATATATTTT.

The chain carries TRBV27 and TRBJ2-2; D is undetermined. The CDR3 covers 13 residues. Germline V gene lookup returns CDR1 MNHEY and CDR2 SMNVEV (reference sequence). Trimming removed 3 bases from V and 4 bases from J, with 6 bases in between. CDR3 region: CASSFSRTGELFF. As DNA, the CDR3 is TGTGCCAGCAGTTTCAGTCGCACCGGGGAGCTGTTTTTT.

The chain links TRBV19 to TRBJ2-7; 7 bases align to TRBD2. V dropped 5 bases and J dropped 2; count of bases not matched to a gene: 9. This CDR3 contains 15 residues. CDR1 is LNHDA and CDR2 is SQIVND in the germline V gene (reference sequence). Written as DNA, the CDR3 is TGTGCCAGTAGTCCGGCGGGACTAAATCCCTACGAGCAGTACTTC. Translating gives CASSPAGLNPYEQYF.

The chain employs TRBV7-3 and TRBJ2-7, with 10 nucleotides matching TRBD2. The CDR3 is 15 residues long. With V trimmed by 5 bases and J by 4 bases, 8 bases remained unmatched. Germline V lookup: CDR1 SGHTA, CDR2 FQGTGA. The CDR3, as DNA: TGTGCCAGCAGCACGAGCGGGGGGGCCGGGTACGAGCAGTACTTC. Amino acid sequence: CASSTSGGAGYEQYF.

V usage is TRBV6-1 and J usage is TRBJ2-7, with D perhaps matching TRBD1 (6 bases). Germline loops: CDR1 MNHNS, CDR2 SASEGT. V was cut by 8 bases and J by 0 bases, with 14 bases left in between. The CDR3 contains 14 residues. The CDR3 nucleotides are TGTGCCAGCGTAGTCCAGGGGAGCTCCTACGAGCAGTACTTC. This encodes CASVVQGSSYEQYF.

The chain employs TRBV7-9 and TRBJ2-5; TRBD2 matches 7 bases. Germline-derived CDR1 and CDR2 are SEHNR and FQNEAQ (reference sequence). The J segment lost 1 base and the V segment lost 2 bases, leaving 4 bases of the junction unmatched. CDR3 length: 15 residues. The CDR3, as DNA: TGTGCCAGCAGCTTACTTCCTAGCGGCCAAGAGACCCAGTACTTC. Translating gives CASSLLPSGQETQYF. Together with reference TRBV7-9 and TRBJ2-5, the CDR3 gives the full variable domain: DTGVSQNPRHKITKRGQNVTFRCDPISEHNRLYWYRQTLGQGPEFLTYFQNEAQLEKSRLLSDRFSAERPKGSFSTLEIQRTEQGDSAMYLCASSLLPSGQETQYFGPGTRLLVL.

The CDR3 here is CASKPSGTTNTEAFF. The CDR3 coding sequence is TGCGCCAGCAAGCCCTCCGGGACAACGAACACTGAAGCTTTCTTT. This chain uses TRBV4-1 with TRBJ1-1; D might be TRBD1 (6 bases). CDR1 is MGHRA, CDR2 YSYEKL, per germline. The germline V and J ends were trimmed by 7 bases and 1 base, with 16 bases remaining between them. The CDR3 has 15 amino acids.

The chain couples TRBV7-9 to TRBJ1-3, with 12 bases lining up with TRBD1. V lost 5 bases and J lost 3; bases outside the gene matches: 11. The germline CDR1 and CDR2 sequences are SEHNR and FQNEAQ (reference sequence). The CDR3 contains 18 residues. The DNA for the CDR3 is TGTGCCAGCAGCCGGGGGACAGGGGGCGCTCGGATTGGAAACACCATATATTTT. This encodes CASSRGTGGARIGNTIYF.

J is TRBJ1-5 and V is TRBV6-5; 9 nucleotides match TRBD1. The J segment lost 3 bases and the V segment lost 5 bases, leaving 5 bases of the junction unmatched. The CDR3 consists of 15 residues. Germline CDR1 is MNHEY and CDR2 is SVGAGI. The CDR3 sequence is CASSPDRGDNQPQHF. The CDR3 nucleotides read TGTGCCAGCAGTCCCGACAGGGGGGACAATCAGCCCCAGCATTTT.

This clone has only one observation. The gene calls are TRBV19 and TRBJ2-6, with D perhaps matching TRBD1 (6 bases). Trimming pared 6 bases from V and 0 bases from J, leaving 12 bases between. Germline V CDR1 and CDR2: LNHDA, SQIVND (reference sequence). This CDR3 has 16 residues. CDR3 bases: TGTGCCAGTAGAGTACAGGGAATCTCTGGGGCCAACGTCCTGACTTTC. Translation gives CASRVQGISGANVLTF. Variable domain in full (rest from reference TRBV19 and TRBJ2-6): DGGITQSPKYLFRKEGQNVTLSCEQNLNHDAMYWYRQDPGQGLRLIYYSQIVNDFQKGDIAEGYSVSREKKESFPLTVTSAQKNPTAFYLCASRVQGISGANVLTFGAGSRLTVL.

The gene calls are TRBV19 and TRBJ2-5; 11 positions agree with TRBD2. V lost 3 bases and J lost 3; bases outside the gene matches: 0. Germline values: CDR1 LNHDA, CDR2 SQIVND (reference sequence). The CDR3 totals 14 residues. This CDR3 reads CASSMTSGKETQYF. The CDR3 DNA sequence: TGTGCCAGTAGTATGACTAGCGGGAAAGAGACCCAGTACTTC.

The chain carries TRBV5-1 and TRBJ2-3, with 7 bases identical to TRBD2. In germline, CDR1 is SGHRS, CDR2 YFSETQ. The CDR3 loop spans 14 amino acids. V shed 3 bases, J shed 5 bases, and the junction held 6 bases outside the gene matches. The DNA of the CDR3 is TGCGCCAGCAGCTGGACTAGATCTGGAGATACGCAGTATTTT. Translation gives CASSWTRSGDTQYF. The full variable domain, rest sourced from reference TRBV5-1 and TRBJ2-3, is KAGVTQTPRYLIKTRGQQVTLSCSPISGHRSVSWYQQTPGQGLQFLFEYFSETQRNKGNFPGRFSGRQFSNSRSEMNVSTLELGDSALYLCASSWTRSGDTQYFGPGTRLTVL.

The J gene is TRBJ1-2, the V gene TRBV7-9, with a tentative D call TRBD1 (5 bases). Germline CDR1 is SEHNR and CDR2 is FQNEAQ (reference sequence). Trimming pared 3 bases from V and 8 bases from J, leaving 16 bases between. The CDR3 is made up of 14 amino acids. The CDR3 DNA reads as TGTGCCAGCAGCTTGGGAATAGGGGATCCGGGCTACACCTTC. This gives the protein CASSLGIGDPGYTF.

This clone was seen just once. The chain combines TRBV9 with TRBJ2-2; tentative D call: TRBD1 (8 bases). The germline V gene encodes CDR1 SGDLS and CDR2 YYNGEE. There are 16 residues in the CDR3. Trimming took off 4 bases at V and 4 bases at J, with 17 bases between the two ends. The CDR3 sequence: CASSPRNRGGTGELFF. The CDR3 coding sequence is TGTGCCAGCAGCCCCCGTAACAGGGGGGGCACCGGGGAGCTGTTTTTT.

The V call is TRBV7-9, the J call TRBJ1-2, with unresolved D. Per germline, CDR1 SEHNR and CDR2 FQNEAQ (reference sequence). The ends were cut back, 5 bases at V and 2 bases at J, with 9 bases in the middle. The CDR3 extends over 13 amino acids. The CDR3, as DNA: TGTGCCAGCAGCCCCCCAGAAAACTATGGCTACACCTTC. Its translation: CASSPPENYGYTF.

The rearrangement joins TRBV7-8 to TRBJ2-1; TRBD2 aligns across 12 bases. The V segment lost 5 bases and the J segment 5 bases; nucleotides outside the gene matches: 7. This CDR3 has 16 residues. Germline V gene data show CDR1 as SGHVS and CDR2 as FQNEAQ. In DNA form, the CDR3 reads TGTGCCAGCAGCCCGAGACTAGCGGGGGATGACAATGAGCAGTTCTTC. This translates into CASSPRLAGDDNEQFF.

The rearrangement joins TRBV11-1 to TRBJ2-2, with TRBD2 as a possible D gene (5 bases). Per germline, CDR1 SGHAT and CDR2 FQDESV (reference sequence). Trimming left V 3 bases short and J 4 bases short, with 12 bases between. The CDR3 length is 15 residues. This chain's CDR3 is CASSFGGLSTGELFF. In nucleotides, the CDR3 is TGTGCCAGCAGCTTTGGCGGGTTATCCACCGGGGAGCTGTTTTTT.

The chain uses TRBV5-1 and TRBJ2-5, with 12 bases fitting TRBD2. Trimming cost V 1 base and J 5 bases; bases outside gene matches: 9. The CDR3 has 17 residues. Germline V gene lookup returns CDR1 SGHRS and CDR2 YFSETQ. The CDR3 region has the DNA TGCGCCAGCAGCTTGTTGCCTAGCGGGGGGGCCGGGGAGACCCAGTACTTC. It yields the protein CASSLLPSGGAGETQYF.

The chain employs TRBV5-4 and TRBJ1-1; tentatively, D is TRBD1 (6 bases). Germline lookup yields CDR1 SGHNT and CDR2 YYREEE (reference sequence). V dropped 2 bases and J dropped 2 bases, with 13 bases sitting between them. The CDR3 has 15 residues. The CDR3 loop reads CASSLAGGGNTEAFF. In nucleotides, the CDR3 is TGTGCCAGCAGCTTAGCTGGGGGCGGAAACACTGAAGCTTTCTTT.

This clone was observed once. The chain recombines TRBV6-5 with TRBJ2-5, with D tentatively TRBD2 (5 bases). This CDR3 has 15 amino acids. In germline, CDR1 is MNHEY, CDR2 SVGAGI. V shed 1 base and J shed 5 bases, with 14 bases lying between them. The CDR3 protein is CASSYLRVGRETQYF. The CDR3 coding sequence is TGTGCCAGCAGTTACTTGAGGGTGGGCCGGGAGACCCAGTACTTC.